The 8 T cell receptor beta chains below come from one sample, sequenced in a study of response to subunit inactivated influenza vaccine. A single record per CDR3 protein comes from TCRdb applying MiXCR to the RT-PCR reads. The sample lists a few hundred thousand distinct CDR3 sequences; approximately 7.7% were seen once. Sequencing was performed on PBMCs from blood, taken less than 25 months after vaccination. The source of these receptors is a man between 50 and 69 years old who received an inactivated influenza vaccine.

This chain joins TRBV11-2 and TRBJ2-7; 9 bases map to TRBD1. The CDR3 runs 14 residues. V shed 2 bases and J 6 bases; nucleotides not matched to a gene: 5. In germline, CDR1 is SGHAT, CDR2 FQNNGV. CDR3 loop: CASSLRGQGFEQYF. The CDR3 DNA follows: TGTGCCAGCAGCTTAAGGGGACAGGGTTTCGAGCAGTACTTC.

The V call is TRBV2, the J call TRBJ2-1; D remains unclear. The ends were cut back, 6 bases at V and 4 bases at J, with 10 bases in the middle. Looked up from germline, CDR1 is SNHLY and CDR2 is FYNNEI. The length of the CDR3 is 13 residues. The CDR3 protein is CASSAKQYNEQFF. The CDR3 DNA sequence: TGTGCCAGCAGCGCCAAACAATACAATGAGCAGTTCTTC. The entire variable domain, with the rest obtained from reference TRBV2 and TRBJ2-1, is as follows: EPEVTQTPSHQVTQMGQEVILRCVPISNHLYFYWYRQILGQKVEFLVSFYNNEISEKSEIFDDQFSVERPDGSNFTLKIRSTKLEDSAMYFCASSAKQYNEQFFGPGTRLTVL.

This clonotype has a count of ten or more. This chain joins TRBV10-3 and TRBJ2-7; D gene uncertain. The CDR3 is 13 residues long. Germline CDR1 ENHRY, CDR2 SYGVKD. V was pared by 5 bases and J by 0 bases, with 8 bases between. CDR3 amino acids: CAISRLTSYEQYF. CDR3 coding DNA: TGTGCCATCAGTCGGCTGACCTCCTACGAGCAGTACTTC.

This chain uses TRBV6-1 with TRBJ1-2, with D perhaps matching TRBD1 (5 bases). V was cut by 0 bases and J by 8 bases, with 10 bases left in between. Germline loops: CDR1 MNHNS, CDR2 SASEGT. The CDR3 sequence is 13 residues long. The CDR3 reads CASSEARGGGYTF. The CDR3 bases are TGTGCCAGCAGTGAAGCTAGGGGCGGCGGCTACACCTTC.

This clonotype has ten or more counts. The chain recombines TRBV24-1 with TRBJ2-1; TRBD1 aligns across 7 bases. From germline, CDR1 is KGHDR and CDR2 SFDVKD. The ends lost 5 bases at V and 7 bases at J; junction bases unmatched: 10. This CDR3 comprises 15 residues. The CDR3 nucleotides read TGTGCCACCAGTGGGTACAGGGGAGTCCAAAATGAGCAGTTCTTC. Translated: CATSGYRGVQNEQFF.

The CDR3 region has the DNA TGCGCCAGCAGCTTGGCCCCGGGGACTGGGGCCAACGTCCTGACTTTC. This sequence encodes CASSLAPGTGANVLTF. The chain employs TRBV5-1 and TRBJ2-6, with D possibly matching TRBD2 (5 bases). V lost 0 bases and J 2 bases, leaving 9 bases between the germline ends. The CDR3 totals 16 residues. CDR1 and CDR2 from the germline V gene are SGHRS and YFSETQ. Together with reference TRBV5-1 and TRBJ2-6, the CDR3 gives the full variable domain: KAGVTQTPRYLIKTRGQQVTLSCSPISGHRSVSWYQQTPGQGLQFLFEYFSETQRNKGNFPGRFSGRQFSNSRSEMNVSTLELGDSALYLCASSLAPGTGANVLTFGAGSRLTVL.

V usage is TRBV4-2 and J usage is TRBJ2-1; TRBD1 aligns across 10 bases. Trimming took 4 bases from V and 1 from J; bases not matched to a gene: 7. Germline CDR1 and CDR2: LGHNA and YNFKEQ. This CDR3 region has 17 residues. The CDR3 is CASSPLGDRGSYNEQFF. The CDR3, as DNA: TGTGCCAGCAGCCCCCTCGGGGACAGGGGTTCCTACAATGAGCAGTTCTTC.

The chain's CDR3 is CASSLELFLASQNEQFF. In DNA form, the CDR3 reads TGCGCCAGCAGCTTGGAGTTGTTTCTAGCCTCCCAAAATGAGCAGTTCTTC. The genes are TRBV5-1 and TRBJ2-1, with D possibly being TRBD2 (5 bases). Germline V gives CDR1 SGHRS, CDR2 YFSETQ. This CDR3 contains 17 residues. The V end was cut by 0 bases, the J end by 7 bases, with 20 bases between.